This T cell receptor beta chain was profiled in a study of beta chain features in type 1 diabetes. Study summary: Fewer than 110 million sorted cells were examined across all samples.

The sample holds a few counts of this clone. Its antigen is not known. Since all of the isolated RNA was reverse transcribed, expressed TCRB transcripts were what got sequenced. There were approximately 3.5 million reads on average in the naive, central memory and regulatory T cell samples. Sequencing used immunoSEQ multiplex PCR; TCRdb keeps in-frame clones, though not all of them. The table lists roughly 330,000 clones, less than 15% of them singletons. Whole-study results and caveats: The study found moderately but significantly shorter TCRB CDR3s in all four CD4+ subsets of Type 1 diabetes patients. Patients' naive, central memory and regulatory TCRB repertoires appeared more alike than those of healthy donors.

The germline gives CDR1 MNHEY, CDR2 SMNVEV (reference sequence). CDR3 length: 15 residues. V lost 6 bases to trimming and J lost 0 bases; unmatched junction nucleotides: 8. J is TRBJ2-7 and V is TRBV27; 7 nucleotides line up with TRBD1. Material: naive CD4+ T cells from blood. The TCR originated in a woman under 30 with type 1 diabetes. The DNA of the CDR3 is TGTGCCAGCAGGAACAGGACAGGCGGCTCCTACGAGCAGTACTTC. This encodes CASRNRTGGSYEQYF.